The 17 T cell receptor beta chains below come from one sample, sequenced in a study of T cell repertoires in cytomegalovirus infection (dated by TCRdb to about 2019). Instrument on record: Illumina HiSeq 1500. Starting from the raw public reads, TCRdb applied fastp trimming at Q25, assembled clones with MiXCR and retained in-frame beta chains. Each CDR3 protein gets just one entry, which takes the most common genes and DNA from the rows behind it. The sample table lists hundreds of thousands of distinct CDR3 sequences, approximately 25% of them with a count of one. Clones ranked in the top ten supply 6.5% to 10% of the sample. Sample: CD8+ T cells from PBMCs. These receptors were collected from a human donor in good health (CMV status not recorded). Some clones in this sample may be carry-over from other donors' samples.

This chain joins TRBV6-5 and TRBJ2-7; 9 bases match TRBD1. CDR1 is MNHEY, CDR2 SVGAGI, per germline. CDR3 length equals 15 residues. J was trimmed by 0 bases and V by 6 bases; bases with no gene match: 6. The CDR3 loop reads CASRAGTGSSYEQYV. Here the CDR3 DNA reads TGTGCCAGCAGAGCCGGGACAGGGAGCTCCTACGAGCAGTACGTC.

This clonotype was recorded a few times. The chain joins TRBV28 to TRBJ1-5; 8 nucleotides agree with TRBD1. V shed 7 bases, J shed 2 bases, and the junction held 10 bases outside the gene matches. The CDR3 has 16 residues. Per the germline V gene, CDR1 is MDHEN and CDR2 is SYDVKM. CDR3 nucleotides: TGTGCCAGCACCGAGACAGGGGTAATGGGCAATCAGCCCCAGCATTTT. Translating gives CASTETGVMGNQPQHF.

This clonotype was detected a few times. The CDR3: CAISLDPYSSGANVLTF. For the CDR3, the DNA is TGTGCCATCAGTCTCGACCCTTACAGCTCTGGGGCCAACGTCCTGACTTTC. This chain joins TRBV10-3 and TRBJ2-6, with D hard to call. V lost 5 bases and J lost 0, with 14 bases in between. There are 17 residues in the CDR3. Germline-derived CDR1 and CDR2 are ENHRY and SYGVKD.

This clonotype was detected a few times. This chain uses TRBV20-1 with TRBJ1-1; D perhaps matches TRBD1 (5 bases). This CDR3 comprises 12 residues. V shed 0 bases and J shed 5 bases, with 7 bases lying between them. Germline values: CDR1 DFQATT, CDR2 SNEGSKA (reference sequence). The CDR3: CSARDGGTEAFF. CDR3 DNA: TGCAGTGCTAGAGATGGGGGAACTGAAGCTTTCTTT.

The J gene is TRBJ2-1, the V gene TRBV7-9; no definite D call. This CDR3 is built from 15 residues. V was pared by 1 base and J by 5 bases, with 12 bases between. CDR1 SEHNR and CDR2 FQNEAQ come from the germline V gene (reference sequence). In DNA, the CDR3 is TGTGCCAGCAGCTTAGACCCAGGCCTCAACAATGAGCAGTTCTTC. It is translated as CASSLDPGLNNEQFF.

This clonotype was seen ten or more times. The chain links TRBV25-1 to TRBJ2-1; D may be TRBD1 or TRBD2 (7 bases each). The CDR3 length is 15 residues. Germline V lookup: CDR1 MGHDK, CDR2 SYGVNS. V was clipped by 6 bases and J by 2 bases, with 14 bases between them. DNA for the CDR3: TGTGCCAGCAGACCTCAGGGGGGGACCTACAATGAGCAGTTCTTC. This sequence encodes CASRPQGGTYNEQFF.

A note on this clonotype: A read error may be the cause here, since a much bigger clone is one base away. The chain couples TRBV4-1 to TRBJ1-1, with D hard to call. Trimming shortened V by 4 bases and J by 0 bases, and 12 bases separated the two germline ends. CDR3 size: 15 residues. Per germline, CDR1 MGHRA and CDR2 YSYEKL. The CDR3 loop reads CASSRNDGVNTEAFF. CDR3 nucleotide sequence: TGCGCCAGCAGCCGAAACGACGGAGTGAACACTGAAGCTTTCTTT.

Of note for this clonotype: This may be a read error: a much more frequent sequence differs by one nucleotide. The chain uses TRBV7-9 and TRBJ2-1, with TRBD1 as a possible D gene (6 bases). Germline V gene sequence: CDR1 SEHNR, CDR2 FQNEAQ (reference sequence). V gave up 8 bases and J gave up 10 bases, with 21 bases separating them. The CDR3 extends over 14 amino acids. The CDR3 reads CASGPTGQRTEQFF. CDR3 sequence (DNA): TGTGCCAGCGGTCCGACAGGTCAGAGGACGGAGCAGTTCTTC.

This clonotype was counted only a few times. The CDR3 is CASSQVDLWTGGAETQYF. DNA of the CDR3: TGTGCCAGCAGCCAAGTAGACCTTTGGACAGGGGGCGCGGAGACCCAGTACTTC. The chain employs TRBV3-1 and TRBJ2-5, with 11 nucleotides matching TRBD1. Trimming at V came to 1 base and at J to 5 bases, leaving 12 bases not matched to a gene. CDR3 size: 18 residues. Germline loops: CDR1 LGHDT, CDR2 YNNKEL (reference sequence).

This clonotype occurred a few times. The gene calls are TRBV2 and TRBJ2-1; possible D gene TRBD1, 6 bases. Trimming stripped 6 bases from V and 8 bases from J, with 23 bases between. This CDR3 is 16 amino acids long. Germline values: CDR1 SNHLY, CDR2 FYNNEI. The CDR3 DNA reads as TGTGCCAGCAGCCCCCCAGGGGTGGGGAGTGTACATGAGCAGTTCTTC. Its protein is CASSPPGVGSVHEQFF.

This clonotype showed up just a few times. The chain uses TRBV25-1 and TRBJ2-3, with D perhaps matching TRBD1 (8 bases). This CDR3 has 15 amino acids. V was pared by 4 bases and J by 6 bases, with 17 bases between. Germline lookup yields CDR1 MGHDK and CDR2 SYGVNS. The CDR3 reads CASSVNRGGYDTQYF. CDR3 in DNA: TGTGCCAGCAGTGTAAACAGGGGGGGATACGATACGCAGTATTTT.

Of note for this clonotype: Just one base apart from a much larger clone, this may be a read error. This chain joins TRBV7-8 and TRBJ1-5, with 8 nucleotides matching TRBD1. The CDR3 is 15 amino acids. V dropped 3 bases and J dropped 7; count of bases not matched to a gene: 8. Germline V gene data show CDR1 as SGHVS and CDR2 as FQNEAQ. The CDR3: CASSLTGELRQPQHF. CDR3 coding DNA: TGTGCCAGCAGCTTGACAGGGGAGTTAAGGCAGCCCCAGCATTTT.

This clonotype was counted a single time. The V and J genes are TRBV20-1 and TRBJ1-2; D gene unclear. V shed 6 bases and J shed 5 bases, with 13 bases lying between them. This CDR3 has 12 amino acids. CDR1 is DFQATT and CDR2 is SNEGSKA in the germline V gene (reference sequence). CDR3 bases: TGCAGTGCCCCAGAGAGGAGTTATGGCTACACCTTC. It codes for CSAPERSYGYTF.

The CDR3 region is CASSRLRDTPNEAFF. The CDR3 DNA is TGTGCCAGTAGTAGGCTTCGGGACACCCCGAACGAAGCTTTCTTT. This sequence joins TRBV19 and TRBJ1-1; perhaps TRBD1 as D (6 bases). Trimming shortened V by 4 bases and J by 8 bases, and 20 bases separated the two germline ends. This CDR3 region has 15 residues. Germline assignment: CDR1 LNHDA and CDR2 SQIVND (reference sequence). Supplemented by reference TRBV19 and TRBJ1-1, the full variable domain reads DGGITQSPKYLFRKEGQNVTLSCEQNLNHDAMYWYRQDPGQGLRLIYYSQIVNDFQKGDIAEGYSVSREKKESFPLTVTSAQKNPTAFYLCASSRLRDTPNEAFFGQGTRLTVV.

The sample holds many counts of this clonotype. The CDR3 loop is CASSLEGTSLTDTQYF. The CDR3 nucleotides read TGTGCCAGCAGCTTAGAAGGGACTAGCCTCACAGATACGCAGTATTTT. This chain joins TRBV7-8 and TRBJ2-3, with 9 bases fitting TRBD2. This CDR3 has 16 residues. After removal of 1 base from V and 2 bases from J, the junction contained 4 bases not matched to a gene. Looked up from germline, CDR1 is SGHVS and CDR2 is FQNEAQ. The full variable domain, its missing parts supplied by reference TRBV7-8 and TRBJ2-3, is GAGVSQSPRYKVAKRGQDVALRCDPISGHVSLFWYQQALGQGPEFLTYFQNEAQLDKSGLPSDRFFAERPEGSVSTLKIQRTQQEDSAVYLCASSLEGTSLTDTQYFGPGTRLTVL.

V usage is TRBV7-6 and J usage is TRBJ1-1, with a possible D match to TRBD1 (5 bases). The V and J ends lost 5 bases and 1 base respectively, with 14 bases between them. This CDR3 region has 15 residues. From germline, CDR1 is SGHVS and CDR2 FNYEAQ. The CDR3 loop reads CASSLAGRTNTEAFF. CDR3 bases: TGTGCCAGCAGCCTCGCGGGACGGACGAACACTGAAGCTTTCTTT. The full variable domain, completed using reference TRBV7-6 and TRBJ1-1, is GAGVSQSPRYKVTKRGQDVALRCDPISGHVSLYWYRQALGQGPEFLTYFNYEAQQDKSGLPNDRFSAERPEGSISTLTIQRTEQRDSAMYRCASSLAGRTNTEAFFGQGTRLTVV.

This clonotype was picked up many times. V and J are TRBV12-3 or TRBV12-4 and TRBJ2-3, with TRBD2 matching over 11 bases. Losses at the gene ends were 4 bases for V and 4 bases for J; bases not matched to a gene: 13. This CDR3 spans 18 amino acids. CDR3 region: CASSWVAGGSVGADTQYF. CDR3 in DNA: TGTGCCAGCAGTTGGGTAGCGGGGGGGTCGGTAGGCGCAGATACGCAGTATTTT.